The 19 T cell receptor beta chains listed next were all sequenced from one sample in a study of shared clonotypes between healthy human individuals. The assay was immunoSEQ multiplex PCR, and TCRdb's table has in-frame clones only and misses some. The repertoire holds a few million clones, with more than 80% as singletons. The specimen was naive CD4+ T cells sorted from blood. The subset here: CD45RA+ positively selected. These receptors all come from a man aged 18 to 30 in good health.

The J gene is TRBJ1-6, the V gene TRBV28, with 10 bases lining up with TRBD1. The J segment lost 6 bases and the V segment lost 6 bases, leaving 8 bases of the junction unmatched. This CDR3 region has 16 residues. Germline CDR1 and CDR2: MDHEN and SYDVKM. The CDR3 reads CASRRQGARSNSPLHF. The CDR3 nucleotides are TGTGCCAGCAGGAGACAGGGGGCGCGTTCTAATTCACCCCTCCACTTT.

This chain connects TRBV11-2 to TRBJ2-4; 8 bases are shared with TRBD1. The junction had 4 bases not matched to a gene; V was cut back by 0 bases and J by 0 bases. The CDR3 length is 17 residues. CDR1 SGHAT and CDR2 FQNNGV come from the germline V gene. CDR3 amino acids: CASSLEDRVLAKNIQYF. In DNA, the CDR3 is TGTGCCAGCAGCTTAGAGGACAGGGTCCTAGCCAAAAACATTCAGTACTTC.

The rearrangement joins TRBV5-1 to TRBJ2-7; possible D gene TRBD1, 6 bases. CDR1 SGHRS and CDR2 YFSETQ come from the germline V gene. The ends were cut back, 4 bases at V and 6 bases at J, with 17 bases in the middle. The CDR3 has 14 amino acids. Here the CDR3 reads CASSAGQSSGEQYF. The CDR3 region has the DNA TGCGCCAGCAGCGCCGGACAGAGTTCGGGCGAGCAGTACTTC.

The chain carries TRBV19 and TRBJ2-1, with 9 bases identical to TRBD2. The length of the CDR3 is 15 residues. The germline CDR1 and CDR2 sequences are LNHDA and SQIVND (reference sequence). V gave up 5 bases and J gave up 2 bases; unmatched junction bases: 4. CDR3 in DNA: TGTGCCAGTAGTTTTTTAGCGGGAGCCTACAATGAGCAGTTCTTC. It yields the protein CASSFLAGAYNEQFF.

The V gene is TRBV9, the J gene TRBJ2-1; D unresolved. Trimming removed 4 bases at V and 7 bases at J, with 18 bases between. The germline V gene encodes CDR1 SGDLS and CDR2 YYNGEE. The CDR3 totals 15 residues. In DNA, the CDR3 is TGTGCCAGCAGCTACCAGACATCCCCGTGGAATGAGCAGTTCTTC. Translated, it gives CASSYQTSPWNEQFF.

The chain recombines TRBV15 with TRBJ1-2; 8 bases agree with TRBD1. With V trimmed by 0 bases and J by 10 bases, 10 bases remained unmatched. The CDR3 runs 15 residues. The germline gives CDR1 LNHNV, CDR2 YYDKDF (reference sequence). The chain's CDR3 is CATSRDGGQEIAYTF. CDR3 nucleotides: TGTGCCACCAGCAGAGATGGGGGACAGGAAATAGCCTACACCTTC.

This sequence joins TRBV5-4 and TRBJ1-2; a weak D match, TRBD1 (5 bases). The V and J ends lost 4 bases and 2 bases respectively, with 15 bases between them. CDR1 SGHNT and CDR2 YYREEE come from the germline V gene (reference sequence). This CDR3 is 15 amino acids long. CDR3 loop: CASSVKDTNNYGYTF. DNA for the CDR3: TGTGCCAGCAGCGTCAAGGACACAAACAACTATGGCTACACCTTC.

The V gene is TRBV18, the J gene TRBJ2-7; 10 positions match TRBD2. The CDR3 extends over 20 amino acids. The junction had 26 bases not matched to a gene; V was cut back by 5 bases and J by 7 bases. Germline V lookup: CDR1 KGHSH, CDR2 LQKENI. This CDR3 is CASSTTPGRGKAGGPGEQYF. The CDR3, as DNA: TGTGCCAGCTCAACAACCCCGGGACGAGGGAAAGCGGGAGGGCCGGGGGAGCAGTACTTC.

DNA of the CDR3: TGTGCCAGCAGCTTAGACAGGGGCATCTATGGCTACACCTTC. Protein sequence: CASSLDRGIYGYTF. The chain combines TRBV7-2 with TRBJ1-2; 7 bases map to TRBD1. Per the germline V gene, CDR1 is SGHTA and CDR2 is FQGNSA. The CDR3 covers 14 residues. With 1 base clipped from V and 4 bases from J, the junction kept 3 bases outside the gene matches.

To note about this clone: A junction boundary mismatches the germline segment, possibly from a read error. The rearrangement uses TRBV7-9 and TRBJ2-5, with D possibly matching TRBD2 (6 bases). The germline gives CDR1 SEHNR, CDR2 FQNEAQ (reference sequence). CDR3 length: 16 amino acids. The CDR3 DNA reads TGTGCCAGCAGTTTAGGGGACCGGGGGACTTGGGGGACCCAGTACTTC. Its protein product is CASSLGDRGTWGTQYF.

The gene calls are TRBV18 and TRBJ1-1; perhaps TRBD1 as D (5 bases). V lost 5 bases, J lost 5 bases, and 18 bases lay in between. Germline V gives CDR1 KGHSH, CDR2 LQKENI. The length of the CDR3 is 15 residues. The CDR3 DNA reads as TGTGCCAGCTCAGTAAGTGGAGGGGAATTGACTGAAGCTTTCTTT. Protein sequence: CASSVSGGELTEAFF. The variable domain in full, completed from reference TRBV18 and TRBJ1-1, reads NAGVMQNPRHLVRRRGQEARLRCSPMKGHSHVYWYRQLPEEGLKFMVYLQKENIIDESGMPKERFSAEFPKEGPSILRIQQVVRGDSAAYFCASSVSGGELTEAFFGQGTRLTVV.

The CDR3 spells CASSLASGFQETQYF. As DNA, the CDR3 is TGCGCCAGCAGCTTGGCGTCGGGCTTCCAAGAGACCCAGTACTTC. The chain has TRBV5-1 and TRBJ2-5; D is undetermined. The V end was cut by 0 bases, the J end by 1 base, with 10 bases between. The V gene's germline CDR1 is SGHRS and CDR2 YFSETQ. The CDR3 is 15 amino acids.

The gene calls are TRBV4-1 and TRBJ2-7, with 7 bases aligning to TRBD2. CDR1 MGHRA and CDR2 YSYEKL come from the germline V gene. V gave up 1 base and J gave up 2 bases; unmatched junction bases: 8. CDR3 size: 16 residues. The CDR3 sequence: CASSQAWSSGPYEQYF. The CDR3 region has the DNA TGCGCCAGCAGCCAAGCTTGGTCTAGCGGTCCCTACGAGCAGTACTTC.

This clone was counted once. The chain employs TRBV6-1 and TRBJ2-2; D possibly corresponds to TRBD1 (5 bases). CDR3 size: 19 residues. The V end lost 2 bases, the J end lost 4 bases, and 23 bases lay between the germline ends. Germline V gene lookup returns CDR1 MNHNS and CDR2 SASEGT. The CDR3 region has the DNA TGTGCCAGCAGTGAACTTTGGACGGACAAAGGCCTCCGCACCGGGGAGCTGTTTTTT. It translates to CASSELWTDKGLRTGELFF.

This chain joins TRBV6-1 and TRBJ2-5, with TRBD2 matching over 12 bases. Germline CDR1 and CDR2: MNHNS and SASEGT. The CDR3 contains 15 residues. The ends lost 4 bases at V and 7 bases at J; junction bases unmatched: 7. The CDR3 DNA reads as TGTGCCAGCAGTGCGCCTAGCGGGGGGGCCGGGACCCAGTACTTC. It is translated as CASSAPSGGAGTQYF.

The chain joins TRBV7-2 to TRBJ2-5, with 9 nucleotides matching TRBD1. The closer fit of TRBJ2-7 to the DNA end suggests the J call may be wrong. Germline values: CDR1 SGHTA, CDR2 FQGNSA. This CDR3 is 14 amino acids long. Here the CDR3 reads CASSGTGSSYEQYF. The CDR3 DNA reads as TGTGCCAGCAGTGGGACAGGGAGCTCCTACGAGCAGTACTTC.

A note on this clone: The same CDR3 also results from other DNA sequences found in this sample. The chain employs TRBV18 and TRBJ2-7; D possibly corresponds to TRBD2 (5 bases). Trimming removed 6 bases from V and 0 bases from J, with 6 bases in between. The CDR3 runs to 12 residues. Germline CDR1 KGHSH, CDR2 LQKENI. Written as DNA, the CDR3 is TGTGCCAGCTCGAGGGACTCCTACGAGCAGTACTTC. Translated: CASSRDSYEQYF.

The rearrangement joins TRBV11-2 to TRBJ2-7, with D tentatively TRBD1 (5 bases). V dropped 5 bases and J dropped 4 bases, with 15 bases sitting between them. Germline V CDR1 and CDR2: SGHAT, FQNNGV. This CDR3 has 14 amino acids. CDR3 nucleotides: TGTGCCAGCAGCGCCCCCAGGGCTGGTTACGAGCAGTACTTC. Its translation: CASSAPRAGYEQYF.

V gene TRBV7-9 combines with J gene TRBJ2-1, with 9 bases fitting TRBD2. The V segment lost 8 bases and the J segment 4 bases; nucleotides outside the gene matches: 3. Germline V gene lookup returns CDR1 SEHNR and CDR2 FQNEAQ (reference sequence). This CDR3 spans 13 amino acids. CDR3 loop: CASLAGEYNEQFF. The DNA of the CDR3 is TGTGCCAGCTTAGCGGGGGAGTACAATGAGCAGTTCTTC.